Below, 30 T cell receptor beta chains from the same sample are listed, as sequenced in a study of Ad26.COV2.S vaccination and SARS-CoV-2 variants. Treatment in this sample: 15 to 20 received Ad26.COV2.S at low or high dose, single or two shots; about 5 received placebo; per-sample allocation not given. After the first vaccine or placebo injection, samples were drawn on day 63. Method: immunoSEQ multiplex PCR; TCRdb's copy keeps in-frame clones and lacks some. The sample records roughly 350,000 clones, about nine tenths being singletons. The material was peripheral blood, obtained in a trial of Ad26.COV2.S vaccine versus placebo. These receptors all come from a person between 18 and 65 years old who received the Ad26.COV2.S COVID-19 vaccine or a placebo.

CDR3 sequence (DNA): TGTGCCAGCAGAGGGCGGAACAGTTTTCCCAATCAGCCCCAGCATTTT. Its protein is CASRGRNSFPNQPQHF. J is TRBJ1-5 and V is TRBV2; no reliable D call. From germline, CDR1 is SNHLY and CDR2 FYNNEI. V was pared by 6 bases and J by 3 bases, with 18 bases between. The CDR3 extends over 16 amino acids. The whole variable domain, remainder taken from reference TRBV2 and TRBJ1-5, is EPEVTQTPSHQVTQMGQEVILRCVPISNHLYFYWYRQILGQKVEFLVSFYNNEISEKSEIFDDQFSVERPDGSNFTLKIRSTKLEDSAMYFCASRGRNSFPNQPQHFGDGTRLSIL.

CDR3 protein: CASSFGQGEDTEAFF. For the CDR3, the DNA is TGTGCCAGCAGCTTCGGTCAGGGAGAGGACACTGAAGCTTTCTTT. The V call is TRBV7-9, the J call TRBJ1-1, with D possibly being TRBD1 (5 bases). Between the trimmed V and J ends, which lost 3 bases and 3 bases, there was a span of 14 bases. Germline lookup yields CDR1 SEHNR and CDR2 FQNEAQ (reference sequence). CDR3 length: 15 residues.

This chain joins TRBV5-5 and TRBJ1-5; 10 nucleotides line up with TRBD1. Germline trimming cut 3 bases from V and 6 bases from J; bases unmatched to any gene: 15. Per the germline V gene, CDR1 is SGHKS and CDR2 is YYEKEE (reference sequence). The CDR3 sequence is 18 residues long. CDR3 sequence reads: CASSSGTNPGQGTQPQHF. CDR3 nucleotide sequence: TGTGCCAGCAGCTCGGGGACAAACCCGGGACAGGGGACTCAGCCCCAGCATTTT.

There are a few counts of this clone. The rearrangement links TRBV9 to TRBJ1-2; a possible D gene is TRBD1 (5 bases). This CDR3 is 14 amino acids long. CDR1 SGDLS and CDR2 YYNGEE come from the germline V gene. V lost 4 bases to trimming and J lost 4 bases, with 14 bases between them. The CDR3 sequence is CASSKPGRAYGYTF. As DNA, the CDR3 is TGTGCCAGCAGCAAACCGGGACGTGCCTATGGCTACACCTTC.

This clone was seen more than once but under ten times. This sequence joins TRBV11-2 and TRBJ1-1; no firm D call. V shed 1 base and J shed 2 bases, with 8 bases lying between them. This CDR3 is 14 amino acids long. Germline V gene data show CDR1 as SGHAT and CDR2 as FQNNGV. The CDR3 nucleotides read TGTGCCAGCAGCTTAGGCACCTCTAACACTGAAGCTTTCTTT. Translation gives CASSLGTSNTEAFF. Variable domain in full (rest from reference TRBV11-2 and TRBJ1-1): EAGVAQSPRYKIIEKRQSVAFWCNPISGHATLYWYQQILGQGPKLLIQFQNNGVVDDSQLPKDRFSAERLKGVDSTLKIQPAKLEDSAVYLCASSLGTSNTEAFFGQGTRLTVV.

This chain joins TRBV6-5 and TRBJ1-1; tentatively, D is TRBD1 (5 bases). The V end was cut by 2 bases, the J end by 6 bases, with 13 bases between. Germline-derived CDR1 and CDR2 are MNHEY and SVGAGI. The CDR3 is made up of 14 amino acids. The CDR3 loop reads CASSYGGKRAEAFF. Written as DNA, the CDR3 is TGTGCCAGCAGTTACGGGGGGAAGAGGGCTGAAGCTTTCTTT.

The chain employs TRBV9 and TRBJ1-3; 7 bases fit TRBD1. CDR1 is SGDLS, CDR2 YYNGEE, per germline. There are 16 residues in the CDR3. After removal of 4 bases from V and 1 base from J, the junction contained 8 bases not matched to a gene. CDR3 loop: CASSTTTGWSGNTIYF. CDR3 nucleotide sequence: TGTGCCAGCAGCACTACGACAGGGTGGTCTGGAAACACCATATATTTT.

CDR3 DNA sequence: TGTGCCAGCTCACCCGGGACAGCGACTAACTATGGCTACACCTTC. Encoded protein: CASSPGTATNYGYTF. The V gene is TRBV18, the J gene TRBJ1-2; 7 bases line up with TRBD1. V was pared by 3 bases and J by 0 bases, with 4 bases of the junction left unmatched. This CDR3 is 15 amino acids long. In germline, CDR1 is KGHSH, CDR2 LQKENI.

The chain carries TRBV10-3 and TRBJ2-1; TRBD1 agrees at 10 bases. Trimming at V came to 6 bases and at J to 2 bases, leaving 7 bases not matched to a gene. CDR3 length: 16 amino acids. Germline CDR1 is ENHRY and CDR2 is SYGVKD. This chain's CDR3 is CAIRPWDRGPYNEQFF. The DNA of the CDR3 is TGTGCCATCAGGCCCTGGGACAGGGGCCCCTACAATGAGCAGTTCTTC.

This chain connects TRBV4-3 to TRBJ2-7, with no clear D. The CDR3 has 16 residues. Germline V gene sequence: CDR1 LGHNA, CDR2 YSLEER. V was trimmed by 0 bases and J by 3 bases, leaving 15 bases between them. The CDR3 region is CASSQDPLGMGYEQYF. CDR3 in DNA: TGCGCCAGCAGCCAAGATCCTCTAGGGATGGGCTACGAGCAGTACTTC.

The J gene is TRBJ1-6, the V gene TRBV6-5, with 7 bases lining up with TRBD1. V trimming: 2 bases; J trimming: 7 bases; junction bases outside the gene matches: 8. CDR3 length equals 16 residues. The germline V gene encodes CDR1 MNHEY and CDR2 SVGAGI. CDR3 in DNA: TGTGCCAGCAGTTACCGGGGGGACAGCCGAAATTCACCCCTCCACTTT. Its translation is CASSYRGDSRNSPLHF.

CDR3 amino acids: CASSRGVVGEQYF. The CDR3 DNA is TGTGCCAGCAGCCGGGGGGTTGTAGGAGAGCAGTACTTC. V usage is TRBV5-6 and J usage is TRBJ2-7; 7 positions match TRBD2. The V and J ends lost 4 bases and 7 bases, in that order; junction bases with no gene match: 8. The CDR3 has 13 amino acids. From germline, CDR1 is SGHDT and CDR2 YYEEEE.

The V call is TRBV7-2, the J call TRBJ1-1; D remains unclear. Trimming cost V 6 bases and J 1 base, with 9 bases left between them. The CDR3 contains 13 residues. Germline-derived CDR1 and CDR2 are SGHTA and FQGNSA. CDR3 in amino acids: CASRNFGNTEAFF. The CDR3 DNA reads TGTGCCAGCAGGAACTTCGGGAACACTGAAGCTTTCTTT.

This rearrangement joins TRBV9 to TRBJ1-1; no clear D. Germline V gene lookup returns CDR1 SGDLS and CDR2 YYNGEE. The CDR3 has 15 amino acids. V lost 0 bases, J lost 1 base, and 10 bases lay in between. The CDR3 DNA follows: TGTGCCAGCAGCGTAGCGGGTACAAAGAACACTGAAGCTTTCTTT. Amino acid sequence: CASSVAGTKNTEAFF. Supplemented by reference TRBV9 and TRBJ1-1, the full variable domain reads DSGVTQTPKHLITATGQRVTLRCSPRSGDLSVYWYQQSLDQGLQFLIQYYNGEERAKGNILERFSAQQFPDLHSELNLSSLELGDSALYFCASSVAGTKNTEAFFGQGTRLTVV.

The CDR3 here is CASSLEPIRTWGEKLFF. DNA for the CDR3: TGCGCCAGCAGCTTGGAGCCCATACGGACCTGGGGTGAAAAACTGTTTTTT. The gene calls are TRBV5-1 and TRBJ1-4; D not resolved. V lost 0 bases and J lost 7, with 19 bases in between. CDR1 is SGHRS and CDR2 is YFSETQ in the germline V gene. This CDR3 spans 17 amino acids. Supplemented by reference TRBV5-1 and TRBJ1-4, the full variable domain reads KAGVTQTPRYLIKTRGQQVTLSCSPISGHRSVSWYQQTPGQGLQFLFEYFSETQRNKGNFPGRFSGRQFSNSRSEMNVSTLELGDSALYLCASSLEPIRTWGEKLFFGSGTQLSVL.

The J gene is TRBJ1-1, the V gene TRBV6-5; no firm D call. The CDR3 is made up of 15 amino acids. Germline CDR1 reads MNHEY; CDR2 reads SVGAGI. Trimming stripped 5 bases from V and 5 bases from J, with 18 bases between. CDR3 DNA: TGTGCCAGCAGTCCCCTCGGGAGAGGAGTGACTGAAGCTTTCTTT. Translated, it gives CASSPLGRGVTEAFF.

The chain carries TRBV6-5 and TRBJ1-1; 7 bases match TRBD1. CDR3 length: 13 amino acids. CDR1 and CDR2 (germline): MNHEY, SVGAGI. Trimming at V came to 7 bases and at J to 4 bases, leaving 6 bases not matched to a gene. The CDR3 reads CASTMTGFTEAFF. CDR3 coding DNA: TGTGCCAGCACTATGACAGGGTTCACTGAAGCTTTCTTT.

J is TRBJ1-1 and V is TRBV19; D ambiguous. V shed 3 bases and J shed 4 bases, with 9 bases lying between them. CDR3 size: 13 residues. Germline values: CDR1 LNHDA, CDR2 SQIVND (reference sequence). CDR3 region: CASSISGSTEAFF. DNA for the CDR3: TGTGCCAGTAGTATTTCGGGGAGCACTGAAGCTTTCTTT. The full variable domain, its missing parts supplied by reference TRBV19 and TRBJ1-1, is DGGITQSPKYLFRKEGQNVTLSCEQNLNHDAMYWYRQDPGQGLRLIYYSQIVNDFQKGDIAEGYSVSREKKESFPLTVTSAQKNPTAFYLCASSISGSTEAFFGQGTRLTVV.

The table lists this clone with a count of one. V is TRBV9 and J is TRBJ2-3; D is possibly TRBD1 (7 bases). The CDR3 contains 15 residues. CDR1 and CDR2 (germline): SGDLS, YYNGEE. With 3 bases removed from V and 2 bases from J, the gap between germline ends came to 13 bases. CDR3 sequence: CASSASGGSTDTQYF. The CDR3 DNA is TGTGCCAGCAGCGCCTCAGGGGGGTCCACAGATACGCAGTATTTT. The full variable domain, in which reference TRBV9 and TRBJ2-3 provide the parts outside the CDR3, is DSGVTQTPKHLITATGQRVTLRCSPRSGDLSVYWYQQSLDQGLQFLIQYYNGEERAKGNILERFSAQQFPDLHSELNLSSLELGDSALYFCASSASGGSTDTQYFGPGTRLTVL.

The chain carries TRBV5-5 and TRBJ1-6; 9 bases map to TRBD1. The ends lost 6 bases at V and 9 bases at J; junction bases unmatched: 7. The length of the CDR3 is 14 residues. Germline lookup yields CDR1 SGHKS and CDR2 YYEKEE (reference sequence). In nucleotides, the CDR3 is TGTGCCAGCACCTGGGGACAGGGCGGTTCACCCCTCCACTTT. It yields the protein CASTWGQGGSPLHF.

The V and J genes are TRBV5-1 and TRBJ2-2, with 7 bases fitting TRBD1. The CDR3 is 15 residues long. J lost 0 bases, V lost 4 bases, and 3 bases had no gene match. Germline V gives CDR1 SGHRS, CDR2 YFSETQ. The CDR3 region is CASSRDRANTGELFF. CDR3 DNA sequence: TGCGCCAGCAGCCGAGACAGGGCGAACACCGGGGAGCTGTTTTTT.

DNA of the CDR3: TGTGCCAGCAGTTTAGAGACAGGCTCCTACAATGAGCAGTTCTTC. Protein: CASSLETGSYNEQFF. The rearrangement uses TRBV27 and TRBJ2-1; maybe TRBD1 (6 bases). Trimming shortened V by 2 bases and J by 0 bases, and 8 bases separated the two germline ends. This CDR3 is built from 15 residues. Germline-derived CDR1 and CDR2 are MNHEY and SMNVEV (reference sequence).

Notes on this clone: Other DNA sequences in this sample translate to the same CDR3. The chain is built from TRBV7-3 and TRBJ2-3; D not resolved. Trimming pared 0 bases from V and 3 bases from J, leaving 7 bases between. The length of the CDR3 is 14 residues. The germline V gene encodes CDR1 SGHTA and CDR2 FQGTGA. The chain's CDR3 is CASSLTRSTDTQYF. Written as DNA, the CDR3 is TGTGCCAGCAGCTTAACGCGGTCGACAGATACGCAGTATTTT. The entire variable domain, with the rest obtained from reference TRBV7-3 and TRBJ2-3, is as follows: GAGVSQTPSNKVTEKGKYVELRCDPISGHTALYWYRQSLGQGPEFLIYFQGTGAADDSGLPNDRFFAVRPEGSVSTLKIQRTERGDSAVYLCASSLTRSTDTQYFGPGTRLTVL.

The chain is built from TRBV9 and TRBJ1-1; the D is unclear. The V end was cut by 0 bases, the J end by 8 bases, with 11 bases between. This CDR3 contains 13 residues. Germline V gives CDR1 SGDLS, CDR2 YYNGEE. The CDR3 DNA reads TGTGCCAGCAGCGTAGGGGGTAGTTTAGAAGCTTTCTTT. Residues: CASSVGGSLEAFF.

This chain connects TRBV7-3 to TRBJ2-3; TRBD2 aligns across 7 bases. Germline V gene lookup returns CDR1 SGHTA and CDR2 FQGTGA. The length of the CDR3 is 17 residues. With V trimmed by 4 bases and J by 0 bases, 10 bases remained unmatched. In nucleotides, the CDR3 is TGTGCCAGCAGCTCCCCAGCAGCGGGGATTAGCACAGATACGCAGTATTTT. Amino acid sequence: CASSSPAAGISTDTQYF.

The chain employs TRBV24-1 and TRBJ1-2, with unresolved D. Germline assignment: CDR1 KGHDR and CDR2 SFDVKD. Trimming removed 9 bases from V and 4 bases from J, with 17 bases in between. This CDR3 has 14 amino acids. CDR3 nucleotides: TGTGCCACCCTCGGGCCAGAAAAATTCTATGGCTACACCTTC. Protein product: CATLGPEKFYGYTF.

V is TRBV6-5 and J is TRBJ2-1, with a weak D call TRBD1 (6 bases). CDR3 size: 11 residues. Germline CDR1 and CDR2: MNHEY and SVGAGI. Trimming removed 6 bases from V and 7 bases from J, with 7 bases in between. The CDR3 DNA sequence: TGTGCCAGCAGGGACAGAAATGAGCAGTTCTTC. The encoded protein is CASRDRNEQFF.

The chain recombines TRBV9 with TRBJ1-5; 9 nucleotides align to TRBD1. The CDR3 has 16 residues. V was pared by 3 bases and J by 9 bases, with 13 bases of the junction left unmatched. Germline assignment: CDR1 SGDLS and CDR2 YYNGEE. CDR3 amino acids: CASSGGTGLSAGPQHF. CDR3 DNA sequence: TGTGCCAGCAGCGGCGGGACAGGGCTTTCCGCCGGGCCCCAGCATTTT.

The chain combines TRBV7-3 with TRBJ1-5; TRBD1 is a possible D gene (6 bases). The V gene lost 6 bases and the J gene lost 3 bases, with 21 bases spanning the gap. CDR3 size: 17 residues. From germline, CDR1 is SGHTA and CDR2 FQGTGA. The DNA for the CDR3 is TGTGCCAGCAGTACCCCGGTCGGGGGGCGGATCAATCAGCCCCAGCATTTT. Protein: CASSTPVGGRINQPQHF.

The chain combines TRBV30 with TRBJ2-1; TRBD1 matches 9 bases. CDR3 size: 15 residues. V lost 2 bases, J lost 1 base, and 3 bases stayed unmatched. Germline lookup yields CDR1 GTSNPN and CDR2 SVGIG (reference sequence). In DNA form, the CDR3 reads TGTGCCTGGAGTTGGGGACAGGGTTCCTACAATGAGCAGTTCTTC. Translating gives CAWSWGQGSYNEQFF.